This T cell receptor beta chain was sequenced during a study of blood T cell repertoires in COVID-19. Study-wide background: The origin of the acute and convalescent COVID-19 samples was the United States, Italy and Spain. T cells, B-cell-depleted T cells, or PBMCs supplied cDNA or gDNA.

Per the original data handling: Amplification of reference gene primers provided the estimated nucleated cell counts. Clones were read by immunoSEQ multiplex PCR, and TCRdb kept only the in-frame ones, dropping some. V and J calls and clone size are those listed in that table; D and trimming were worked out from the DNA. The table records roughly 40,000 clones, 79% of them present only once. Trimming pared 2 bases from V and 5 bases from J, leaving 16 bases between. Looked up from germline, CDR1 is MNHEY and CDR2 is SVGAGI. The CDR3 has 16 residues. This clonotype originated in an elderly woman with acute or convalescent COVID-19. The sample was peripheral blood. The J gene is TRBJ2-1, the V gene TRBV6-5; no definite D call. The CDR3 nucleotides are TGTGCCAGCAGTTACCGAACCGCGGATATAAACAATGAGCAGTTCTTC. Its protein product is CASSYRTADINNEQFF.